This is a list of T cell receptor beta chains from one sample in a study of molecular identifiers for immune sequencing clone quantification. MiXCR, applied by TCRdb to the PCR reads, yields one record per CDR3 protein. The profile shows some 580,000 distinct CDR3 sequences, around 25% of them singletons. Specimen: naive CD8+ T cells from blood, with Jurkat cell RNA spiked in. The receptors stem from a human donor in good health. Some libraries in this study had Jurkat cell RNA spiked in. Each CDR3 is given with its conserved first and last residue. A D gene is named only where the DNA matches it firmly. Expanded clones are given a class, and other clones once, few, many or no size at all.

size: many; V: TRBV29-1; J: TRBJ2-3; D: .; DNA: TGCAGCGTTATCAGGCAAACTACAAATGGGCCAGATACGCAGTATTTT; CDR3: CSVIRQTTNGPDTQYF
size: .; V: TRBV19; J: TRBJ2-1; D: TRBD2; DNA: TGTGCCAGTAGTATCCCAGCGGGAGGGTTGAATGAGCAGTTCTTC; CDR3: CASSIPAGGLNEQFF
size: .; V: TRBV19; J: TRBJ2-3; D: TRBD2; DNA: TGTGCCAGTTCATGGGCGGGGGGGCCTGTAGATACGCAGTATTTT; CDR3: CASSWAGGPVDTQYF
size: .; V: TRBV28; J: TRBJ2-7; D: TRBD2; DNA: TGTGCCAGCAGTGGCGGGACTAGCGGGAGATGGTACGAGCAGTACTTC; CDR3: CASSGGTSGRWYEQYF
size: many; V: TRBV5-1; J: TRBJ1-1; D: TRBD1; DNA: TGCGCCAGCAGCTTGGGACAGGGGATCCCTGAAGCTTTCTTT; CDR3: CASSLGQGIPEAFF
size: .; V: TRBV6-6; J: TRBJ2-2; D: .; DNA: TGTGCCAGCAGGGAGGGAGACAGGGCCCCCGGGGAGCTGTTTTTT; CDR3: CASREGDRAPGELFF
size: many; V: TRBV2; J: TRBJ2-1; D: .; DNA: TGTGCCAGCAGTGCGAGCAGGCTTGCTTTGTGGGATGAGCAGTTCTTC; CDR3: CASSASRLALWDEQFF
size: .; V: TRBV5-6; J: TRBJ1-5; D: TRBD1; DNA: TGTGCCAGCAGCTCGCGGGACAGGGGGCTTAATCAGCCCCAGCATTTT; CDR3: CASSSRDRGLNQPQHF
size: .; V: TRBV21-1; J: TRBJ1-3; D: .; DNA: TGTGCCAGCAGCAAAGCGCGCGTCCCTCCGCTGGGAAACACCATATATTTT; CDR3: CASSKARVPPLGNTIYF
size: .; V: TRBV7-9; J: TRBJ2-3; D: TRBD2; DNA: TGTGCCAGCAGCACCCCCGTTTCCAGCGGGGTTAGCACAGATACGCAGTATTTT; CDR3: CASSTPVSSGVSTDTQYF
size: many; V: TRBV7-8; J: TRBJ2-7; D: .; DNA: TGTGCCAGCAGCCGACCGCTTGTGCCCTACGAGCAGTACTTC; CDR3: CASSRPLVPYEQYF
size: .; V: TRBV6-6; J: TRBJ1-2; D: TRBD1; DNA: TGTGCCAGCGGGAACCGGGACAGGGGACAATCGAGCTATGGCTACCCCTTC; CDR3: CASGNRDRGQSSYGYPF
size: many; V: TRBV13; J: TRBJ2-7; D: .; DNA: TGTGCCAGCAGCTCGAGGACTGCCAACTACGAGCAGTACTTC; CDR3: CASSSRTANYEQYF
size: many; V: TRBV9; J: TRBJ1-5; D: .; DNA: TGTGCCAGCAGCGTAGGGTTGGCGAGTCAGCCCCAGCATTTT; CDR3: CASSVGLASQPQHF
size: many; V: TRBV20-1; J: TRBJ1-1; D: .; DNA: TGCAGTGCCACGGAGATTCTTTACACTGAAGCTTTCTTT; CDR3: CSATEILYTEAFF
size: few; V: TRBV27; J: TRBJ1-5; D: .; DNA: TGTGCCAGCATGATAGGGGTTGATAGCAATCAGCCCCAGCATTTT; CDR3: CASMIGVDSNQPQHF
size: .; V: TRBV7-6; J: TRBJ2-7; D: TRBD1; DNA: TGTGCCAGCAGCCAGGGACCGACAGGGGGCTCCTACGAGCAGTACTTC; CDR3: CASSQGPTGGSYEQYF
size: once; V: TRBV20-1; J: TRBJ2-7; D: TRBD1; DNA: TGCAGTGCTTCATTAGACAGGGGGTACGAGCAGTACTTC; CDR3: CSASLDRGYEQYF
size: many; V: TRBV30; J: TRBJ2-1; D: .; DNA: TGTGCCTGGAGTCTCGGGGAGCAGTTCTTC; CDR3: CAWSLGEQFF
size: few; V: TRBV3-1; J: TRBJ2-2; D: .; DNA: TGTGCCAGCAGCCAAGATGTTTTCGGGGGCATGAACACCGGGGAGCTGTTTTTT; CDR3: CASSQDVFGGMNTGELFF